The TCR beta chain described here comes from a study of spatial heterogeneity in lung cancer. Study-level background: An average of more than ten raw reads was observed per unique TCR and UMI combination. Points from the study as a whole: The numbers of ubiquitous and regional expanded TCRs correlated with ubiquitous and regional nonsynonymous mutations, respectively. Tumoral mutation counts were tracked by counts of expanded intratumoral alpha and beta TCRs.

This clonotype was detected only a few times. Antigen: not known. Via MiXCR, TCRdb re-called the 5' RACE reads, giving one row per CDR3 protein. Seen here are 100,000 to 110,000 distinct CDR3 sequences, 3.5% to 5% observed once, and the top ten hold 21%. As for time point: sample taken at primary tumor resection. The roughly 66 donors had untreated early-stage non-small cell lung cancer. No cells were sorted before sequencing. The whole RNA sequenced was extracted from tumor, nontumor lung or frozen PBMC. The CDR3 runs 15 residues. Germline V gives CDR1 LNHNV, CDR2 YYDKDF (reference sequence). V lost 4 bases and J lost 5, with 14 bases in between.

The chain links TRBV15 to TRBJ1-4; TRBD1 is a possible D gene (5 bases). The sample was lung tumor tissue, taken at surgery. The sequence was obtained from a male donor with early-stage non-small cell lung cancer. The CDR3 here is CATSTDSARNEKLFF. DNA for the CDR3: TGTGCCACCAGCACAGACAGCGCACGAAATGAAAAACTGTTTTTT.